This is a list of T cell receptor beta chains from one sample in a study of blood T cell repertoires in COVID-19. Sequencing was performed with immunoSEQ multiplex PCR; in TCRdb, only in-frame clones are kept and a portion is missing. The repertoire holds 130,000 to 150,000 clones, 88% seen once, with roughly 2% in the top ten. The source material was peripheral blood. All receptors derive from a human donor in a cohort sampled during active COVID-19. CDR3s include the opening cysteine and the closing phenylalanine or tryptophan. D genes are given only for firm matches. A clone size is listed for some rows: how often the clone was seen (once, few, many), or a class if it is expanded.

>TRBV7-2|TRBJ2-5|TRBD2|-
CASSFAGTNQETQYF
TGTGCCAGCAGCTTCGCCGGGACTAACCAAGAGACCCAGTACTTC
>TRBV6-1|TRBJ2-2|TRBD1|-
CASSEFGQGIGELFF
TGTGCCAGCAGTGAATTCGGACAGGGTATCGGGGAGCTGTTTTTT
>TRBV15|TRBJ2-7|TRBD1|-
CATSTNRGLAYEQYF
TGTGCCACCAGCACAAACAGGGGGCTAGCCTACGAGCAGTACTTC
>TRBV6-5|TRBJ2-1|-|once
CASSTSSYNEQFF
TGTGCCAGCAGCACGAGCTCCTACAATGAGCAGTTCTTC
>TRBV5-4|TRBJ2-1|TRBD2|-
CASSPVAGGRDEQFF
TGTGCCAGCAGCCCGGTAGCGGGGGGCCGGGATGAGCAGTTCTTC
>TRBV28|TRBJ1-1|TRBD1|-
CASSGQGAPSTEAFF
TGTGCCAGCAGTGGACAGGGGGCGCCGAGCACTGAAGCTTTCTTT
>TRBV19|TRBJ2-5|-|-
CASSVQGQETQYF
TGTGCCAGTAGTGTACAGGGCCAAGAGACCCAGTACTTC
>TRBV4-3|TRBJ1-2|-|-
CASSQDSWEGYTF
TGCGCCAGCAGCCAAGATTCGTGGGAGGGCTACACCTTC
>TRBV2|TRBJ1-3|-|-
CASGRPGGNTIYF
TGTGCCAGCGGGCGACCCGGTGGAAACACCATATATTTT
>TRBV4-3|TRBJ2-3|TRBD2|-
CASSPGRADTQYF
TGCGCCAGCAGCCCCGGGAGGGCAGATACGCAGTATTTT
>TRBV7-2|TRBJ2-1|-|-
CASSSGPEQFF
TGTGCCAGCAGCTCCGGTCCTGAGCAGTTCTTC
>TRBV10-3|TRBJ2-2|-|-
CAISESGVDTGELFF
TGTGCCATCAGTGAGTCCGGGGTTGACACCGGGGAGCTGTTTTTT
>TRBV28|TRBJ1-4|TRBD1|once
CASSYRGKSEKLFF
TGTGCCAGCAGTTACAGGGGGAAGAGTGAAAAACTGTTTTTT
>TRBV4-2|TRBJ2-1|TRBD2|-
CASSQEGGGSYVDEQFF
TGTGCCAGCAGCCAAGAGGGAGGCGGGAGTTACGTGGATGAGCAGTTCTTC
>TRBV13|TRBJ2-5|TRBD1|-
CASSLNRGRGETQYF
TGTGCCAGCAGCCTAAACAGGGGGCGGGGAGAGACCCAGTACTTC
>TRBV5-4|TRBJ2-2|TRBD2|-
CASSWTSANTGELFF
TGTGCCAGCAGCTGGACTAGCGCGAACACCGGGGAGCTGTTTTTT
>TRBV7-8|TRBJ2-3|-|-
CASSSLATSTDTQYF
TGTGCCAGCAGCTCCCTAGCGACTAGCACAGATACGCAGTATTTT
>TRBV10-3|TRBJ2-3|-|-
CAISAVTDTQYF
TGTGCCATCAGTGCGGTCACAGATACGCAGTATTTT
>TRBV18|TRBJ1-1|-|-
CASSPRGVGNTEAFF
TGTGCCAGCTCACCACGGGGGGTTGGAAACACTGAAGCTTTCTTT
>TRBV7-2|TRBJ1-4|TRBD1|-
CASSLGPPGQGLGKLFF
TGTGCCAGCAGCTTAGGCCCCCCCGGACAGGGTCTGGGAAAACTGTTTTTT
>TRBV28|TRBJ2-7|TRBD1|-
CASSGQGSLSSYEQYF
TGTGCCAGCAGTGGACAGGGGTCCCTATCTTCCTACGAGCAGTACTTC
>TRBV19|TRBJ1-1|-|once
CASSEKRTEAFF
TGTGCCAGTAGCGAGAAGAGGACTGAAGCTTTCTTT
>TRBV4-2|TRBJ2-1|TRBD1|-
CASSQSGQGGFSEQFF
TGTGCCAGCAGCCAATCGGGACAGGGGGGCTTCAGTGAGCAGTTCTTC
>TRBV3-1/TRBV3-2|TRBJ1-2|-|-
CASSQDPVYGYTF
TGTGCCAGCAGCCAAGATCCAGTTTATGGCTACACCTTC
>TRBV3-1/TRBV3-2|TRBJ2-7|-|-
CASSQLYEQYF
TGTGCCAGCAGCCAACTGTACGAGCAGTACTTC
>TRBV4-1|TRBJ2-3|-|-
CASSQGLADTQYF
TGCGCCAGCAGCCAAGGACTCGCAGATACGCAGTATTTT
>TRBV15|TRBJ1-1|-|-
CATSEVVATEAFF
TGTGCCACATCTGAGGTAGTCGCCACTGAAGCTTTCTTT
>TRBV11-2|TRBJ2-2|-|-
CASSRRGTSNTGELFF
TGTGCCAGCAGCCGCCGGGGGACCTCGAACACCGGGGAGCTGTTTTTT
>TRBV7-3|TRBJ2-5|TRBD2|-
CASSSGLAGDGETQYF
TGTGCCAGCAGCTCCGGACTAGCGGGAGATGGAGAGACCCAGTACTTC
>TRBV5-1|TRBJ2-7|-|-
CASRWAAGRYEQYF
TGCGCCAGCAGGTGGGCTGCCGGGAGATACGAGCAGTACTTC
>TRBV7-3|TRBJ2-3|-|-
CASSLFPEGGGNTDTQYF
TGTGCCAGCAGCTTATTCCCCGAGGGGGGAGGGAACACAGATACGCAGTATTTT
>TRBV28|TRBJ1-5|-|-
CASSLWDSLNQPQHF
TGTGCCAGCAGTTTATGGGACAGCCTCAATCAGCCCCAGCATTTT
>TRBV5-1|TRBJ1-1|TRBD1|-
CASSPQGDPSLNTEAFF
TGCGCCAGCAGCCCGCAGGGGGATCCCAGTCTGAACACTGAAGCTTTCTTT
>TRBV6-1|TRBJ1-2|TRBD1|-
CASSETRTGDGYTF
TGTGCCAGCAGTGAAACCCGGACAGGGGATGGCTACACCTTC
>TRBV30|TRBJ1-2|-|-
CAFYFYGYTF
TGTGCCTTCTATTTCTATGGCTACACCTTC
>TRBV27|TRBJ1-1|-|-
CASSQWESTEAFF
TGTGCCAGCAGCCAGTGGGAGTCGACTGAAGCTTTCTTT
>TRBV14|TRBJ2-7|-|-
CASSQSRGVEQYF
TGTGCCAGCAGCCAATCCAGGGGGGTTGAGCAGTACTTC